Listed here are 29 T cell receptor beta chains from one sample, sequenced in a study of read filtering for tumor transcriptome and immune sequencing. From around 0.4 ug of RNA, a library with molecular barcoded alpha/delta and beta/gamma adaptors was made. One entry per CDR3 protein results from TCRdb running MiXCR on the reads. In the table there are approximately 90,000 distinct CDR3 sequences, 20% to 25% of which are singletons. The sample was a population of CD138-negative cells sorted from bone marrow. The receptors here all came from a donor aged 40 or over with multiple myeloma.

The sample holds many counts of this clonotype. This chain uses TRBV10-3 with TRBJ2-5; D gene uncertain. Germline V gives CDR1 ENHRY, CDR2 SYGVKD. V lost 3 bases to trimming and J lost 2 bases, with 1 base between them. The CDR3 has 11 residues. In nucleotides, the CDR3 is TGTGCCATCAGTGATCAAGAGACCCAGTACTTC. Translating gives CAISDQETQYF.

This clonotype was seen repeatedly, ten times or more. V and J are TRBV30 and TRBJ1-4; TRBD1 aligns across 7 bases. Germline CDR1 GTSNPN, CDR2 SVGIG (reference sequence). This CDR3 comprises 13 residues. Trimming cost V 3 bases and J 17 bases; bases outside gene matches: 15. As DNA, the CDR3 is TGTGCCTGGAGCGCACCCGGACCGGGACAGCTTTTTTTT. Its protein is CAWSAPGPGQLFF.

For this clonotype: A read error may explain this, as a much larger clone is one base away. Here the CDR3 DNA reads TGTGCCAGCAAAAGGACAGCTCTCTACAAGCAGTACTTC. Translated: CASKRTALYKQYF. The rearrangement uses TRBV2 and TRBJ2-7; D may be TRBD1 (6 bases). This CDR3 has 13 residues. CDR1 is SNHLY and CDR2 is FYNNEI in the germline V gene.

The chain couples TRBV15 to TRBJ1-5; D unclear. CDR1 and CDR2 from the germline V gene are LNHNV and YYDKDF (reference sequence). V lost 0 bases and J lost 1, with 10 bases in between. This CDR3 is built from 16 residues. The chain's CDR3 is CATSRDLGKSNQPQHF. In nucleotides, the CDR3 is TGTGCCACCAGCAGAGATTTAGGGAAGAGCAATCAGCCCCAGCATTTT.

Of note for this clonotype: This clone may be a read error of a much larger clone one base away. The rearrangement uses TRBV7-9 and TRBJ2-7; TRBD1 matches at 10 bases. The CDR3 is made up of 15 amino acids. The germline V gene has CDR1 SEHNR and CDR2 FQNEAQ (reference sequence). The DNA for the CDR3 is TGTGCCAGCAGCCCACGCCGGGACAGGGGAGGTGAGCAGAACTTC. Translating it yields CASSPRRDRGGEQNF.

Of note for this clonotype: Just one base apart from a much larger clone, this may be a read error. The rearrangement joins TRBV5-1 to TRBJ1-4, with D possibly being TRBD1 (6 bases). The CDR3 has 14 amino acids. Germline CDR1 is SGHRS and CDR2 is YFSETQ. The CDR3 nucleotides read TGCGCCAGCAGCGAGGGGACACCCACTGAAAGACTGTTTTTT. Translating it yields CASSEGTPTERLFF.

There are many counts of this clonotype. The chain recombines TRBV4-2 with TRBJ2-3, with 8 nucleotides matching TRBD2. With V trimmed by 4 bases and J by 2 bases, 8 bases remained unmatched. CDR1 is LGHNA and CDR2 is YNFKEQ in the germline V gene. The CDR3 consists of 16 residues. The CDR3 sequence is CASSRGTAGDTDTQYF. In DNA form, the CDR3 reads TGTGCCAGCAGCCGCGGAACAGCGGGGGACACAGATACGCAGTATTTT.

This clonotype was recorded many times. The chain has TRBV6-5 and TRBJ2-7, with D hard to call. V lost 5 bases, J lost 2 bases, and 10 bases lay in between. This CDR3 comprises 13 residues. In germline, CDR1 is MNHEY, CDR2 SVGAGI. The CDR3: CASSAYKTYEQYF. CDR3 in DNA: TGTGCCAGCAGTGCCTATAAGACCTACGAGCAGTACTTC.

This clonotype was counted only a few times. The V call is TRBV28, the J call TRBJ2-1; D remains ambiguous. CDR1 is MDHEN and CDR2 is SYDVKM in the germline V gene. The CDR3 is 15 amino acids. Trimming stripped 1 base from V and 0 bases from J, with 7 bases between. The CDR3 DNA is TGTGCCAGCAGTTTATCTCAGAGCTCCTACAATGAGCAGTTCTTC. Translating gives CASSLSQSSYNEQFF. Full variable domain (rest looked up from reference TRBV28 and TRBJ2-1): DVKVTQSSRYLVKRTGEKVFLECVQDMDHENMFWYRQDPGLGLRLIYFSYDVKMKEKGDIPEGYSVSREKKERFSLILESASTNQTSMYLCASSLSQSSYNEQFFGPGTRLTVL.

The table lists this clonotype with many counts. This CDR3 reads CSVGLGSETQYF. Here the CDR3 DNA reads TGCAGCGTGGGACTAGGATCAGAGACCCAGTACTTC. The rearrangement links TRBV29-1 to TRBJ2-5; 8 bases line up with TRBD2. CDR1 and CDR2 (germline): SQVTM, ANQGSEA. With V trimmed by 6 bases and J by 4 bases, 4 bases remained unmatched. The CDR3 consists of 12 residues. Drawing the rest from reference TRBV29-1 and TRBJ2-5, the complete variable domain is SAVISQKPSRDICQRGTSLTIQCQVDSQVTMMFWYRQQPGQSLTLIATANQGSEATYESGFVIDKFPISRPNLTFSTLTVSNMSPEDSSIYLCSVGLGSETQYFGPGTRLLVL.

This clonotype has a handful of counts. The V call is TRBV20-1, the J call TRBJ2-7; TRBD1 aligns across 12 bases. In germline, CDR1 is DFQATT, CDR2 SNEGSKA (reference sequence). The CDR3 spans 15 residues. J was trimmed by 2 bases and V by 5 bases; bases with no gene match: 7. The CDR3 DNA reads TGCAGTGCTCCCGTGGGACAGGGGGCGGCCTACGAGCAGTACTTC. As protein: CSAPVGQGAAYEQYF.

This clonotype was counted at least ten times. V is TRBV29-1 and J is TRBJ2-2; TRBD1 aligns across 11 bases. The CDR3 has 14 amino acids. The germline V gene encodes CDR1 SQVTM and CDR2 ANQGSEA. V shed 6 bases, J shed 4 bases, and the junction held 4 bases outside the gene matches. CDR3 DNA sequence: TGCAGCGTCCGGGACAGGGGGAGCACCGGGGAGCTGTTTTTT. Its protein is CSVRDRGSTGELFF.

DNA for the CDR3: TGTGCCAGCAGTTTCTTGGCAGGAGGTCAGCCCCAGCATTTT. Translated, it gives CASSFLAGGQPQHF. This rearrangement joins TRBV12-3 or TRBV12-4 to TRBJ1-5; D gene uncertain. The CDR3 totals 14 residues. V lost 3 bases and J 6 bases, leaving 12 bases between the germline ends.

Ten or more counts support this clonotype. This sequence may be a read error, since a much larger clone differs from it by one base. This sequence joins TRBV28 and TRBJ2-1, with D unresolved. Trimming removed 10 bases from V and 5 bases from J, with 15 bases in between. Germline CDR1 and CDR2: MDHEN and SYDVKM. The CDR3 is made up of 13 amino acids. CDR3 protein: CANSPSVNNEQFF. CDR3 DNA: TGTGCCAACAGCCCTTCGGTAAACAATGAGCAGTTCTTC.

For this clonotype: It may be a read error: a sequence one base away is much more abundant. The V call is TRBV6-5, the J call TRBJ2-1; D ambiguous. The CDR3 length is 14 residues. V was pared by 0 bases and J by 2 bases, with 5 bases between. Germline V gene sequence: CDR1 MNHEY, CDR2 SVGAGI. The CDR3 DNA reads TGTGCCAGCAGTTACTCTCGGACCTACAATGAGCAGTTCTTC. Translation gives CASSYSRTYNEQFF.

This chain connects TRBV30 to TRBJ1-2; D call uncertain. Trimming took off 4 bases at V and 3 bases at J, with 9 bases between the two ends. Per germline, CDR1 GTSNPN and CDR2 SVGIG (reference sequence). The CDR3 is made up of 12 amino acids. The CDR3 DNA sequence: TGTGCCTGGACTGGACTGGACTATGGCTACACCTTC. Translated, it gives CAWTGLDYGYTF.

This clonotype was detected a few times. A single base separates this from a much larger clone, so it may be a read error. V gene TRBV6-1 combines with J gene TRBJ1-4; the match to TRBD1 covers 8 bases. Germline V CDR1 and CDR2: MNHNS, SASEGT. This CDR3 is built from 15 residues. Losses at the gene ends were 8 bases for V and 7 bases for J; bases not matched to a gene: 12. The CDR3 region is CASYGQGSIGEKLFF. The CDR3 coding sequence is TGTGCCAGCTATGGACAGGGAAGTATCGGTGAAAAACTGTTTTTT.

This clonotype was counted at least ten times. The chain is built from TRBV7-2 and TRBJ2-3; D is unclear. V lost 2 bases and J 2 bases, leaving 8 bases between the germline ends. Looked up from germline, CDR1 is SGHTA and CDR2 is FQGNSA. CDR3 size: 14 residues. CDR3 residues: CASSLYKITDTQYF. DNA of the CDR3: TGTGCCAGCAGCTTATACAAGATCACAGATACGCAGTATTTT. Supplemented by reference TRBV7-2 and TRBJ2-3, the full variable domain reads GAGVSQSPSNKVTEKGKDVELRCDPISGHTALYWYRQSLGQGLEFLIYFQGNSAPDKSGLPSDRFSAERTGGSVSTLTIQRTQQEDSAVYLCASSLYKITDTQYFGPGTRLTVL.

There are many counts of this clonotype. This chain uses TRBV5-1 with TRBJ1-5; D unclear. Germline assignment: CDR1 SGHRS and CDR2 YFSETQ. CDR3 length: 13 amino acids. V shed 2 bases and J shed 4 bases, with 7 bases lying between them. This chain's CDR3 is CASSLSLNQPQHF. CDR3 DNA sequence: TGCGCCAGCAGCTTAAGTCTGAATCAGCCCCAGCATTTT.

This clonotype occurred many times. The J gene is TRBJ2-1, the V gene TRBV5-6; possible D gene TRBD2, 5 bases. The V and J ends lost 4 bases and 0 bases respectively, with 11 bases between them. The CDR3 has 15 residues. From germline, CDR1 is SGHDT and CDR2 YYEEEE. The CDR3 sequence is CASSHGVSSYNEQFF. The DNA for the CDR3 is TGTGCCAGCAGCCACGGGGTGAGCTCCTACAATGAGCAGTTCTTC.

The rearrangement uses TRBV18 and TRBJ2-3; D possibly corresponds to TRBD2 (6 bases). The V gene's germline CDR1 is KGHSH and CDR2 LQKENI. Trimming stripped 7 bases from V and 0 bases from J, with 8 bases between. This CDR3 is built from 13 residues. CDR3 coding DNA: TGTGCCAGCTGGGGGACTAGCACAGATACGCAGTATTTT. Its protein is CASWGTSTDTQYF.

Notes on this clonotype: Its ends do not fully match the called genes, so a read error is possible. V is TRBV3-1 and J is TRBJ1-1, with a possible D match to TRBD1 (6 bases). The germline CDR1 and CDR2 sequences are LGHDT and YNNKEL (reference sequence). The CDR3 contains 14 residues. CDR3: CACSRLGTPERAFF. The CDR3 DNA sequence: TGTGCCTGCAGCCGACTCGGGACACCCGAACGGGCTTTCTTT. The full variable domain, with the rest looked up from reference TRBV3-1 and TRBJ1-1, is DTAVSQTPKYLVTQMGNDKSIKCEQNLGHDTMYWYKQDSKKFLKIMFSYNNKELIINETVPNRFSPKSPDKAHLNLHINSLELGDSAVYFCACSRLGTPERAFFGQGTRLTVV.

As concerns this clonotype: This may come from a read error, since a much larger clone is one base off. The J gene is TRBJ2-3, the V gene TRBV11-2; TRBD2 matches at 7 bases. In germline, CDR1 is SGHAT, CDR2 FQNNGV. This CDR3 is 15 amino acids long. J lost 4 bases, V lost 4 bases, and 8 bases had no gene match. The DNA for the CDR3 is TGTGCCAGCAGCTCCCGGGGGGTGGGCGCAGATACGCAGTATTTT. Its translation is CASSSRGVGADTQYF.

Many counts were recorded for this clonotype. This chain links TRBV5-1 with TRBJ1-1; perhaps TRBD1 as D (6 bases). CDR3 length: 12 amino acids. Germline CDR1 reads SGHRS; CDR2 reads YFSETQ. The V end lost 6 bases, the J end lost 5 bases, and 11 bases lay between the germline ends. DNA for the CDR3: TGCGCCAGCACGGAGGGGGGGACTGAAGCTTTCTTT. This encodes CASTEGGTEAFF.

This clonotype showed up many times. CDR3 in DNA: TGCAGTGCTAGCTCAAACGGGAATGAGCAGTTCTTC. Its translation: CSASSNGNEQFF. V usage is TRBV20-1 and J usage is TRBJ2-1; unclear D gene. Trimming removed 3 bases at V and 7 bases at J, with 10 bases between. From germline, CDR1 is DFQATT and CDR2 SNEGSKA (reference sequence). The CDR3 covers 12 residues.

The table lists this clonotype with a few counts. The chain employs TRBV5-5 and TRBJ2-7; D remains unclear. Germline V gene lookup returns CDR1 SGHKS and CDR2 YYEKEE (reference sequence). This CDR3 contains 13 residues. Trimming left V 0 bases short and J 3 bases short, with 7 bases between. The CDR3 DNA follows: TGTGCCAGCAGCTTGGGGATGATCTACGAGCAGTACTTC. Protein sequence: CASSLGMIYEQYF. The whole variable domain, filled in from reference TRBV5-5 and TRBJ2-7, reads DAGVTQSPTHLIKTRGQQVTLRCSPISGHKSVSWYQQVLGQGPQFIFQYYEKEERGRGNFPDRFSARQFPNYSSELNVNALLLGDSALYLCASSLGMIYEQYFGPGTRLTVT.

This clonotype was seen more than once but under ten times. The chain recombines TRBV5-1 with TRBJ2-2; D is possibly TRBD1 (6 bases). There are 14 residues in the CDR3. Looked up from germline, CDR1 is SGHRS and CDR2 is YFSETQ. V was shortened by 5 bases and J by 2 bases, with 10 bases between the two germline ends. DNA of the CDR3: TGCGCCAGCAGGGGGGACACCAACACCGGGGAGCTGTTTTTT. Protein: CASRGDTNTGELFF.

This chain connects TRBV5-1 to TRBJ2-5, with D possibly being TRBD1 or TRBD2 (6 bases each). The CDR3 has 15 amino acids. V was shortened by 5 bases and J by 4 bases, with 18 bases between the two germline ends. Germline V CDR1 and CDR2: SGHRS, YFSETQ. CDR3 residues: CASRPRGEERETQYF. For the CDR3, the DNA is TGCGCCAGCAGACCTAGGGGGGAGGAGCGAGAGACCCAGTACTTC. The variable domain in full, with the rest retrieved from reference TRBV5-1 and TRBJ2-5, is KAGVTQTPRYLIKTRGQQVTLSCSPISGHRSVSWYQQTPGQGLQFLFEYFSETQRNKGNFPGRFSGRQFSNSRSEMNVSTLELGDSALYLCASRPRGEERETQYFGPGTRLLVL.

There are many counts of this clonotype. The chain recombines TRBV11-2 with TRBJ2-7, with 9 bases identical to TRBD1. Germline V gene sequence: CDR1 SGHAT, CDR2 FQNNGV. This CDR3 region has 15 residues. Trimming at V came to 3 bases and at J to 4 bases, leaving 7 bases not matched to a gene. The CDR3 nucleotides are TGTGCCAGCAGCTTCTCGGGACAGGGTTTTTACGAGCAGTACTTC. Translating gives CASSFSGQGFYEQYF.